This is a list of T cell receptor beta chains from one sample in a study of CD8+ T cells in alopecia areata. Only in-frame clones appear in the TCRdb table, and some are missing; sequencing was by immunoSEQ multiplex PCR. The sample gives 150,000 to 200,000 clones, just under 65% of which show up once; roughly 1.3% is in the top ten. The source material was CD4+ T cells sorted from blood, sampled between weeks 47 and 50, from a patient treated with tofacitinib. Receptor source: a human donor with alopecia areata. Each CDR3 is given with its conserved first and last residue. The D gene is left open where the match is weak. Not all rows give a size; the values are once, few, many and, for expanded clones, a class.

j_call v_call clone_size d_call cdr3_aa cdr3_nt
TRBJ2-2 TRBV29-1 - TRBD2 CSVRRGSTGELFF TGCAGCGTCAGGCGGGGGAGCACCGGGGAGCTGTTTTTT
TRBJ1-2 TRBV29-1 - - CSVDFGGQRRNYGYTF TGCAGCGTTGATTTTGGCGGACAGAGAAGAAACTATGGCTACACCTTC
TRBJ2-7 TRBV29-1 - TRBD1 CSVEGQGAYEQYF TGCAGCGTTGAGGGACAGGGGGCCTACGAGCAGTACTTC
TRBJ1-5 TRBV5-1 - - CASSLDDRRYQPQHF TGCGCCAGCAGCTTGGACGACAGGCGGTATCAGCCCCAGCATTTT
TRBJ2-1 TRBV11-1 - - CASSLSQGGNEQFF TGTGCCAGCAGCTTAAGCCAGGGCGGGAATGAGCAGTTCTTC
TRBJ1-1 TRBV30 - - CAWSVQGTLSAFF TGTGCCTGGAGTGTACAGGGAACGCTATCGGCTTTCTTT
TRBJ2-2 TRBV6-5 - - CASSYGGYTGELFF TGTGCCAGCAGTTACGGGGGTTACACCGGGGAGCTGTTTTTT
TRBJ1-5 TRBV29-1 - - CSVDRRNYDQPQHF TGCAGCGTTGATAGGAGGAACTACGATCAGCCCCAGCATTTT
TRBJ2-1 TRBV14 - - CASSSSATYNEQFF TGTGCCAGCAGCTCCAGCGCAACATACAATGAGCAGTTCTTC
TRBJ2-3 TRBV20-1 - - CSARYTDTQYF TGCAGTGCTAGGTACACAGATACGCAGTATTTT
TRBJ2-6 TRBV11-2 - - CASSPGVIGANVLTF TGTGCCAGCAGCCCAGGGGTCATTGGGGCCAACGTCCTGACTTTC
TRBJ1-2 TRBV19 - TRBD1 CASTPRQGGYTF TGTGCCAGTACCCCCCGACAGGGTGGCTACACCTTC
TRBJ1-5 TRBV6-6 once - CASTAGDPQHF TGTGCCAGCACCGCCGGGGACCCCCAGCATTTT
TRBJ1-6 TRBV25-1 - - CASSDLGLINSPLHF TGTGCCAGCAGTGACTTGGGACTGATTAATTCACCCCTCCACTTT
TRBJ2-7 TRBV4-1 - - CASRIDPTPDYEQYF TGCGCCAGCAGAATTGACCCAACCCCCGACTACGAGCAGTACTTC
TRBJ2-5 TRBV5-1 - TRBD2 CASSRLAGEQETQYF TGCGCCAGCAGCAGGCTAGCGGGGGAGCAAGAGACCCAGTACTTC
TRBJ2-1 TRBV5-1 - - CASSLGLGNRARHEQFF TGCGCCAGCAGCTTGGGATTGGGGAACAGGGCTCGGCATGAGCAGTTCTTC
TRBJ1-2 TRBV29-1 few TRBD1 CSVRTGGGGYTF TGCAGCGTAAGAACAGGGGGCGGTGGCTACACCTTC
TRBJ1-1 TRBV20-1 - - CSARTGPEAFF TGCAGTGCTAGGACCGGGCCTGAAGCTTTCTTT
TRBJ2-3 TRBV6-1 - - CASSEGTDTQYF TGTGCCAGCAGTGAGGGCACAGATACGCAGTATTTT
TRBJ2-2 TRBV7-2 - TRBD1 CASSSLRSRGLMNTGELFF TGTGCCAGTAGCTCCCTTCGTTCTAGGGGGCTGATGAACACCGGGGAGCTGTTTTTT
TRBJ2-3 TRBV4-1 - - CASSRLRMSSGDTQYF TGCGCCAGCAGCCGATTAAGGATGTCTTCGGGAGATACGCAGTATTTT
TRBJ2-3 TRBV30 - - CAWSTGTPGTDTQYF TGTGCCTGGAGCACCGGGACTCCGGGCACAGATACGCAGTATTTT
TRBJ2-1 TRBV29-1 few - CSVSRGLNEQFF TGCAGCGTTAGTCGGGGGTTGAATGAGCAGTTCTTC
TRBJ1-2 TRBV2 - - CASSVMGNNYGYTF TGTGCCAGCAGTGTGATGGGAAATAACTATGGCTACACCTTC
TRBJ2-7 TRBV10-3 - - CAISENFEGSEQYF TGTGCCATCAGTGAGAATTTTGAGGGCAGCGAGCAGTACTTC
TRBJ1-5 TRBV7-8 - - CASSLSPSQPQHF TGTGCCAGCAGCTTATCCCCAAGTCAGCCCCAGCATTTT
TRBJ1-2 TRBV6-6 - - CASSRESYTF TGTGCCAGCTCGCGAGAGAGTTACACCTTC
TRBJ2-5 TRBV21-1 - - CASSKRCGAGVFEETQYF TGTGCCAGCAGCAAAAGGTGCGGGGCAGGGGTATTCGAAGAGACCCAGTACTTC
TRBJ2-5 TRBV5-1 - TRBD1 CASSSTGQPFQETQYF TGCGCCAGCAGCAGCACGGGACAGCCCTTCCAAGAGACCCAGTACTTC
TRBJ1-1 TRBV2 - - CASSQSKVTGNTEAFF TGTGCCAGCAGCCAATCGAAGGTCACGGGGAACACTGAAGCTTTCTTT
TRBJ2-3 TRBV28 - - CATGLGPTDTQYF TGTGCCACGGGACTGGGACCCACAGATACGCAGTATTTT
TRBJ1-2 TRBV9 - - CASSVGLGSNYGYTF TGTGCCAGCAGCGTAGGTCTTGGGTCTAACTATGGCTACACCTTC
TRBJ1-6 TRBV5-4 - TRBD1 CASSLAGGGSPLHF TGTGCCAGCAGCTTGGCAGGGGGCGGTTCACCCCTCCACTTT
TRBJ2-1 TRBV7-2 - - CASSSLWEDEQFF TGTGCCAGCAGCTCGCTGTGGGAGGATGAGCAGTTCTTC
TRBJ2-5 TRBV11-2 few - CASSLAETQYF TGTGCCAGCAGCTTAGCAGAGACCCAGTACTTC
TRBJ2-3 TRBV29-1 - - CSVAPRIGIPPDTQYF TGCAGCGTTGCCCCAAGGATCGGTATTCCCCCAGATACGCAGTATTTT
TRBJ2-7 TRBV29-1 - - CSVGEGRHYEQYF TGCAGCGTTGGAGAGGGGAGACACTACGAGCAGTACTTC
TRBJ2-6 TRBV29-1 few - CSAVDRNPQSGANVLTF TGCAGCGCAGTTGACAGGAACCCTCAATCTGGGGCCAACGTCCTGACTTTC
TRBJ2-4 TRBV6-6 - - CASTTDGVPNIQYF TGTGCCAGCACTACTGACGGGGTACCAAACATTCAGTACTTC
TRBJ1-5 TRBV29-1 - TRBD1 CSVGTANQPQHF TGCAGCGTCGGGACAGCCAATCAGCCCCAGCATTTT
TRBJ2-5 TRBV13 - - CASSQGLQETQYF TGTGCCAGCAGCCAGGGGCTCCAAGAGACCCAGTACTTC
TRBJ1-1 TRBV27 - TRBD1 CASSLAGGVGTEAFF TGTGCCAGCAGTTTGGCAGGGGGCGTAGGTACTGAAGCTTTCTTT
TRBJ2-2 TRBV19 - - CASSLGQNTGELFF TGTGCCAGTTCCCTGGGCCAGAACACCGGGGAGCTGTTTTTT
TRBJ2-3 TRBV4-2 - - CASSQPLEGPDTQYF TGTGCCAGCAGCCAGCCCCTTGAGGGACCAGATACGCAGTATTTT
TRBJ2-2 TRBV30 - - CAWSAQRTGELFF TGTGCCTGGAGTGCTCAGAGAACCGGGGAGCTGTTTTTT
TRBJ1-1 TRBV7-8 - - CASRHSPSGGMNTEAFF TGTGCCAGCAGACACTCGCCGAGCGGGGGGATGAACACTGAAGCTTTCTTT
TRBJ1-2 TRBV19 many - CASSRTGSPYGYTF TGTGCCAGTAGCAGGACGGGATCTCCATATGGCTACACCTTC
TRBJ2-7 TRBV2 - - CASSFENPYEQYF TGTGCCAGCAGTTTCGAGAACCCCTACGAGCAGTACTTC
TRBJ2-1 TRBV27 - - CASGLGQFPYNEQFF TGTGCCAGCGGCCTGGGACAATTCCCCTACAATGAGCAGTTCTTC
TRBJ2-1 TRBV30 - - CAWSKSSYNEQFF TGTGCCTGGAGTAAAAGTTCCTACAATGAGCAGTTCTTC
TRBJ2-7 TRBV5-1 once TRBD1 CASSRGGTGLYEQYF TGCGCCAGCAGCCGCGGTGGGACAGGCCTCTACGAGCAGTACTTC
TRBJ1-3 TRBV9 - - CASSVGNSQGGNTIYF TGTGCCAGCAGCGTAGGTAACTCCCAAGGTGGAAACACCATATATTTT
TRBJ1-1 TRBV10-3 - TRBD1 CAISRGTASTEAFF TGTGCCATCAGTAGAGGGACAGCGAGCACTGAAGCTTTCTTT
TRBJ1-1 TRBV10-3 - - CAISEPGRTEAFF TGTGCCATCAGTGAGCCCGGCCGCACTGAAGCTTTCTTT